This record covers a single T cell receptor (beta chain). Its antigen is unknown. The source of the sample is a study of radiation and T cells in renal cell carcinoma. Time point reported: blood 4 weeks post-SBRT, at nephrectomy. Sample treatment: 15 Gy SBRT to primary tumor, nephrectomy 4 weeks later. Measured with immunoSEQ multiplex PCR; TCRdb has only the in-frame clones, and not every one. The sample contains roughly 82,000 clones, roughly nine tenths of which appear only once. Looked up from germline, CDR1 is SEHNR and CDR2 is FQNEAQ (reference sequence). The CDR3 has 12 amino acids. V was cut by 5 bases and J by 2 bases, with 6 bases left in between. Overall study findings and caveats: In blood, top tumor clones expanded by 2 weeks, shrinking by 4.

The specimen comprised blood, sampled from a patient whose treatment included radiotherapy and nephrectomy. The chain uses TRBV7-9 and TRBJ1-1, with unresolved D. This sequence was found in a woman in her sixties or seventies with renal cell carcinoma. Here the CDR3 reads CASSPSNTEAFF. CDR3 DNA sequence: TGTGCCAGCAGCCCAAGTAACACTGAAGCTTTCTTT. The full variable domain, in which reference TRBV7-9 and TRBJ1-1 provide the parts outside the CDR3, is DTGVSQNPRHKITKRGQNVTFRCDPISEHNRLYWYRQTLGQGPEFLTYFQNEAQLEKSRLLSDRFSAERPKGSFSTLEIQRTEQGDSAMYLCASSPSNTEAFFGQGTRLTVV.